These 12 T cell receptor beta chains were sequenced from one sample in a study of CD8+CD57+ T cells in acquired aplastic anemia. Profiling of TCR beta VDJ combinations and CDR3 sequences used genomic DNA as template. One entry per CDR3 protein, called by TCRdb with MiXCR from the reads. The profile shows 200,000 or so distinct CDR3 sequences, 64% of them singletons. The sample taken for sequencing was sorted CD4+, CD8+, or CD8+CD57+ T cells (not recorded which) from PBMCs. The origin of the receptors is a human donor with severe aplastic anemia or a healthy control (not recorded which).

In this sample, this clonotype turned up many times. The CDR3 region is CASSQDSFRGRGYTF. The CDR3 DNA reads as TGTGCCAGCAGCCAAGATAGTTTCAGGGGTCGGGGCTACACCTTC. The chain has TRBV14 and TRBJ1-2, with a weak D call TRBD1 (6 bases). Germline assignment: CDR1 SGHDN and CDR2 FVKESK. This CDR3 comprises 15 residues. Between the trimmed V and J ends, which lost 0 bases and 8 bases, there was a span of 16 bases.

The genes are TRBV24-1 and TRBJ2-1; D call uncertain. Trimming took 3 bases from V and 7 from J, leaving 9 bases between them. The CDR3 loop spans 13 amino acids. Germline V gives CDR1 KGHDR, CDR2 SFDVKD. The CDR3 bases are TGTGCCACCAGTGATACGAACTCGAATGAGCAGTTCTTC. It translates to CATSDTNSNEQFF.

This clonotype was counted at least ten times. This rearrangement joins TRBV7-9 to TRBJ1-1; D gene ambiguous. The germline V and J ends were trimmed by 4 bases and 4 bases, with 10 bases remaining between them. The CDR3 sequence is 13 residues long. Germline V gene sequence: CDR1 SEHNR, CDR2 FQNEAQ (reference sequence). CDR3 in amino acids: CASSSPTVTEAFF. CDR3 in DNA: TGTGCCAGCAGCTCGCCAACAGTCACTGAAGCTTTCTTT.

This rearrangement joins TRBV4-1 to TRBJ2-7; 8 bases line up with TRBD2. The CDR3 loop spans 16 amino acids. Germline V CDR1 and CDR2: MGHRA, YSYEKL. Trimming at V came to 2 bases and at J to 7 bases, leaving 13 bases not matched to a gene. This CDR3 is CASSQLGQRGTREQYF. CDR3 nucleotide sequence: TGCGCCAGCAGCCAATTAGGCCAGCGGGGGACCAGGGAGCAGTACTTC.

The sample holds a few counts of this clonotype. The J gene is TRBJ1-5, the V gene TRBV5-1; tentative D call: TRBD1 (5 bases). Germline lookup yields CDR1 SGHRS and CDR2 YFSETQ. V dropped 10 bases and J dropped 4 bases, with 12 bases sitting between them. CDR3 size: 12 residues. CDR3 nucleotides: TGCGCCGTCGGGGGGGGAAATCAGCCCCAGCATTTT. Its protein product is CAVGGGNQPQHF.

At least ten counts were recorded for this clonotype. The chain links TRBV15 to TRBJ1-1; D is ambiguous. Trimming shortened V by 5 bases and J by 0 bases, and 4 bases separated the two germline ends. Germline V gene sequence: CDR1 LNHNV, CDR2 YYDKDF (reference sequence). There are 12 residues in the CDR3. CDR3 loop: CATSGMNTEAFF. The DNA for the CDR3 is TGTGCCACCAGCGGGATGAACACTGAAGCTTTCTTT.

Concerning this clonotype itself: The CDR3 end shows no conserved phenylalanine or tryptophan, and so a read error is likely. J is TRBJ1-1 and V is TRBV20-1; a possible D gene is TRBD1 (6 bases). This CDR3 is built from 12 residues. The V end was cut by 3 bases, the J end by 3 bases, with 8 bases between. The germline V gene encodes CDR1 DFQATT and CDR2 SNEGSKA (reference sequence). The CDR3 loop is CSARGGDTEAFL. DNA for the CDR3: TGCAGTGCTAGGGGGGGCGACACTGAAGCTTTCCTT.

The CDR3 bases are TGTGCCACCAGTGATAGTGGCAGGGGGCGGGATACGCAGTATTTT. Amino acid sequence: CATSDSGRGRDTQYF. This sequence joins TRBV24-1 and TRBJ2-3; TRBD1 agrees at 8 bases. The V and J ends lost 3 bases and 6 bases, in that order; junction bases with no gene match: 7. The CDR3 extends over 15 amino acids. Germline V gene lookup returns CDR1 KGHDR and CDR2 SFDVKD.

This clonotype has only one observation. The junction departs from germline at one end; a sequencing error may be responsible. The chain uses TRBV5-1 and TRBJ2-5; 9 nucleotides match TRBD1. CDR3 length: 14 residues. Germline V gene sequence: CDR1 SGHRS, CDR2 YFSETQ. The CDR3 coding sequence is TGTGCCAGCAGCGGGACAGGGCTAGGGGAGACCCAGTACTTC. Residues: CASSGTGLGETQYF. The variable domain in full, completed from reference TRBV5-1 and TRBJ2-5, reads KAGVTQTPRYLIKTRGQQVTLSCSPISGHRSVSWYQQTPGQGLQFLFEYFSETQRNKGNFPGRFSGRQFSNSRSEMNVSTLELGDSALYLCASSGTGLGETQYFGPGTRLLVL.

The V gene is TRBV9, the J gene TRBJ1-1, with no clear D. The CDR3 sequence is 15 residues long. The V gene's germline CDR1 is SGDLS and CDR2 YYNGEE. Deletions cut 5 bases from V and 5 bases from J, with 19 bases between. CDR3 DNA sequence: TGTGCCAGCAGTGGACCTCGTACGGGGTTGACTGAAGCTTTCTTT. This codes for CASSGPRTGLTEAFF.

The V gene is TRBV12-3 or TRBV12-4, the J gene TRBJ2-7; tentatively, D is TRBD2 (6 bases). The CDR3 contains 15 residues. Trimming took 0 bases from V and 6 from J, leaving 15 bases between them. The CDR3 sequence: CASSLAGGGASEQYF. DNA for the CDR3: TGTGCCAGCAGTTTAGCTGGCGGAGGGGCCTCCGAGCAGTACTTC.

The chain is built from TRBV6-5 and TRBJ1-6; unclear D gene. The V end was cut by 5 bases, the J end by 8 bases, with 16 bases between. The CDR3 has 15 residues. Looked up from germline, CDR1 is MNHEY and CDR2 is SVGAGI. The CDR3 DNA reads as TGTGCCAGCAGTGAAGCTGTAGGGTTTGATTCACCCCTCCACTTT. It encodes CASSEAVGFDSPLHF.